This entry describes one TCR beta chain. Its antigen is as yet unknown. The sample comes from a study of cytomegalovirus exposure and HLA in healthy donors. This CDR3 is built from 15 residues. From germline, CDR1 is SGDLS and CDR2 YYNGEE. Study-level results: A later analysis linked some 17,000 TCR beta sequences to HLA alleles at 0.05 false discovery rate.

The PCR used 60 Vbeta and 13 Jbeta primers. The method was immunoSEQ multiplex PCR; TCRdb's version includes in-frame clones alone and lacks a portion of them. The sample includes about 63,000 clones, around 75% of them seen just once. The receptor was isolated from a woman in her 40s in good health and CMV-seropositive. The chain links TRBV9 to TRBJ2-5; 10 bases are shared with TRBD2. The end of the DNA aligns better with TRBJ2-7, so the J call may be wrong. Material for sequencing was PBMCs. The CDR3 loop is CASSVEASGGYEQYF. The CDR3 DNA sequence: TGTGCCAGCAGCGTAGAGGCTAGCGGGGGTTACGAGCAGTACTTC.